This T cell receptor beta chain was identified in a study of blood T cell repertoires in COVID-19. The protocol was immunoSEQ multiplex PCR, while the TCRdb copy is restricted to in-frame clones and leaves out a portion. The sample includes about 82,000 clones, approximately 78% of them seen just once. CDR1 and CDR2 (germline): MNHNS, SASEGT. Between the trimmed V and J ends, which lost 3 bases and 3 bases, there was a span of 9 bases. The CDR3 spans 14 residues. Sequencing was carried out using peripheral blood. The chain links TRBV6-1 to TRBJ1-5, with no clear D. This receptor was identified in a man aged 55 to 69 with COVID-19, enrolled during active disease. The CDR3 here is CASSDQVVNQPQHF. Written as DNA, the CDR3 is TGTGCCAGCAGTGATCAGGTCGTCAATCAGCCCCAGCATTTT.